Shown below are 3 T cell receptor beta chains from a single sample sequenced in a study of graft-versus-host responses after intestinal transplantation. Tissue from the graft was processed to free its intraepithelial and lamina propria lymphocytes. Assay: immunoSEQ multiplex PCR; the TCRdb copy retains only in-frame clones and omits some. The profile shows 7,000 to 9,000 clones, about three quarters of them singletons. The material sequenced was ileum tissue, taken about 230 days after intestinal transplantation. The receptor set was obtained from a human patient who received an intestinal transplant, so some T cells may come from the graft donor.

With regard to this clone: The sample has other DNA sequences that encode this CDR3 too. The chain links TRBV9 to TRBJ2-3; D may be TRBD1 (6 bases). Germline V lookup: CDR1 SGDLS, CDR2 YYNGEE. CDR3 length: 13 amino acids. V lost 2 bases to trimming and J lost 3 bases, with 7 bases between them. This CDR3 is CASSVQGTDTQYF. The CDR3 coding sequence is TGTGCCAGCAGCGTTCAGGGGACAGATACGCAGTATTTT.

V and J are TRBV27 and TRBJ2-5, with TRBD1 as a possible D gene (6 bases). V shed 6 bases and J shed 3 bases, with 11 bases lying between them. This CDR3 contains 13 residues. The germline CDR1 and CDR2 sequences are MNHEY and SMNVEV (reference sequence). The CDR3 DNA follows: TGTGCCAGCAGGGCAGGGGCGGAAGAGACCCAGTACTTC. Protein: CASRAGAEETQYF.

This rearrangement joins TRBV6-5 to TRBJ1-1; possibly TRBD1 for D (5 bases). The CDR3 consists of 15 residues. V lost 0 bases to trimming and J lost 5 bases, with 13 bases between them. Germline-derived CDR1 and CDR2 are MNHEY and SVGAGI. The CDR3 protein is CASSYSGHQRTEAFF. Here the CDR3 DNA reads TGTGCCAGCAGTTACTCTGGACACCAAAGGACTGAAGCTTTCTTT.